Shown below are 26 T cell receptor beta chains from a single sample sequenced in a study of regulatory T cells in long-lasting Graves disease. Relying on iRepertoire HTBI primers and Arm-PCR of CDR3 regions, the team built TCR beta libraries. Each CDR3 protein gets one entry after TCRdb re-called the multiplex PCR reads with MiXCR. The table includes approximately 350,000 distinct CDR3 sequences, over 9.5% detected once. The time point here: newly diagnosed GD, antithyroid drugs for less than 3 months. The TCR library was made from RNA extracted from PBMCs. This same sample was also part of a study on T cells in Graves' hyperthyroidism and ophthalmopathy.

The material sequenced was peripheral blood mononuclear cells (PBMCs), taken at new diagnosis, from a patient treated with antithyroid drugs. The origin of the receptors is a woman aged 18-29 years with Graves disease.

In this sample, this clonotype turned up many times. This chain connects TRBV6-2 or TRBV6-3 to TRBJ2-3; 10 bases map to TRBD2. This CDR3 contains 16 residues. Germline CDR1 is MNHEY and CDR2 is SVGEGT. The V segment lost 2 bases and the J segment 4 bases; nucleotides outside the gene matches: 6. As DNA, the CDR3 is TGTGCCAGCAGTTACGAGGCTAGCGGGAGCCCAGATACGCAGTATTTT. Amino acid sequence: CASSYEASGSPDTQYF.

This clonotype was picked up many times. The rearrangement joins TRBV4-3 to TRBJ1-1; D remains unclear. The CDR3 consists of 14 residues. Germline V gene lookup returns CDR1 LGHNA and CDR2 YSLEER. V was clipped by 3 bases and J by 6 bases, with 14 bases between them. The CDR3 spells CASSQYFADAEAFF. In DNA form, the CDR3 reads TGCGCCAGCAGCCAGTATTTCGCCGATGCTGAAGCTTTCTTT.

This clonotype has just one count. The rearrangement uses TRBV19 and TRBJ1-2; no clear D gene. Germline CDR1 is LNHDA and CDR2 is SQIVND (reference sequence). The CDR3 runs 15 residues. V shed 0 bases and J shed 4 bases, with 12 bases lying between them. The CDR3 reads CASSIESGGRYGYTF. The CDR3 region has the DNA TGTGCCAGTAGTATAGAGTCGGGAGGGCGCTATGGCTACACCTTC. The whole variable domain, filled in from reference TRBV19 and TRBJ1-2, reads DGGITQSPKYLFRKEGQNVTLSCEQNLNHDAMYWYRQDPGQGLRLIYYSQIVNDFQKGDIAEGYSVSREKKESFPLTVTSAQKNPTAFYLCASSIESGGRYGYTFGSGTRLTVV.

The chain uses TRBV4-3 and TRBJ1-5; no clear D. CDR3 size: 16 residues. V lost 3 bases, J lost 3 bases, and 15 bases lay in between. Germline V lookup: CDR1 LGHNA, CDR2 YSLEER. The CDR3 loop reads CASSQSRWGTNQPQHF. As DNA, the CDR3 is TGCGCCAGCAGCCAGTCTAGATGGGGAACCAATCAGCCCCAGCATTTT.

This clonotype showed up just a few times. The CDR3 nucleotides read TGCGCCAGCAGCCAAGATTTCTTCGAGGAAAAACTGTTTTTT. It yields the protein CASSQDFFEEKLFF. The chain joins TRBV4-3 to TRBJ1-4, with D hard to call. Germline V gives CDR1 LGHNA, CDR2 YSLEER. This CDR3 contains 14 residues. With 0 bases removed from V and 8 bases from J, the gap between germline ends came to 10 bases.

Only a few counts were recorded for this clonotype. The chain has TRBV27 and TRBJ1-2, with 7 bases that match TRBD1. V was pared by 5 bases and J by 2 bases, with 8 bases of the junction left unmatched. The CDR3 loop spans 15 amino acids. Germline loops: CDR1 MNHEY, CDR2 SMNVEV (reference sequence). For the CDR3, the DNA is TGTGCCAGCAGTCTCAAGACAGGGTCCAACTATGGCTACACCTTC. This codes for CASSLKTGSNYGYTF.

This clonotype was counted between two and nine times. This chain uses TRBV19 with TRBJ2-6; tentative D call: TRBD1 (6 bases). The V gene's germline CDR1 is LNHDA and CDR2 SQIVND (reference sequence). CDR3 length: 17 residues. The V and J ends lost 6 bases and 0 bases respectively, with 15 bases between them. The CDR3 DNA follows: TGTGCCAGTAGCACACAGGGACCCGACTCTGGGGCCAACGTCCTGACTTTC. Protein: CASSTQGPDSGANVLTF. The variable domain in full, completed from reference TRBV19 and TRBJ2-6, reads DGGITQSPKYLFRKEGQNVTLSCEQNLNHDAMYWYRQDPGQGLRLIYYSQIVNDFQKGDIAEGYSVSREKKESFPLTVTSAQKNPTAFYLCASSTQGPDSGANVLTFGAGSRLTVL.

This clonotype has more than one count but fewer than ten. The chain uses TRBV28 and TRBJ2-1; the D is unclear. The germline CDR1 and CDR2 sequences are MDHEN and SYDVKM. The CDR3 totals 15 residues. Trimming stripped 7 bases from V and 15 bases from J, with 28 bases between. The CDR3 spells CASNPRSALEVASFF. CDR3 nucleotides: TGTGCCAGCAACCCCAGATCCGCATTGGAAGTGGCATCGTTCTTC.

There are many counts of this clonotype. The chain couples TRBV12-3 or TRBV12-4 to TRBJ2-1; D is perhaps TRBD2 (6 bases). This CDR3 has 16 residues. V was trimmed by 5 bases and J by 7 bases, leaving 21 bases between them. The CDR3 loop is CASSPTGRRGTNEQFF. CDR3 coding DNA: TGTGCCAGCAGTCCCACCGGGCGTCGGGGGACTAATGAGCAGTTCTTC.

This clonotype showed up many times. This chain uses TRBV12-3 or TRBV12-4 with TRBJ2-3; D perhaps matches TRBD1 (6 bases). The CDR3 runs to 16 residues. Trimming pared 3 bases from V and 4 bases from J, leaving 17 bases between. The CDR3 spells CASSFGGWVMADTQYF. The DNA for the CDR3 is TGTGCCAGCAGTTTTGGGGGCTGGGTAATGGCAGATACGCAGTATTTT.

The sample holds one count of this clonotype. The chain links TRBV29-1 to TRBJ2-2; D uncertain. V lost 7 bases, J lost 7 bases, and 10 bases lay in between. Germline V gene data show CDR1 as SQVTM and CDR2 as ANQGSEA. CDR3 size: 11 residues. CDR3 loop: CSARHSGELFF. The CDR3 DNA follows: TGCAGCGCCCGACATAGCGGGGAGCTGTTTTTT.

This clonotype occurred once. This chain's CDR3 is CASSFRGHDYNEQFF. The CDR3 region has the DNA TGCGCCAGCAGCTTCAGGGGCCACGACTACAATGAGCAGTTCTTC. The gene calls are TRBV5-1 and TRBJ2-1, with a weak D call TRBD1 (6 bases). The germline V gene has CDR1 SGHRS and CDR2 YFSETQ. The CDR3 length is 15 residues. The V end was cut by 2 bases, the J end by 3 bases, with 12 bases between.

This clonotype was seen a few times. V gene TRBV28 combines with J gene TRBJ1-4, with TRBD1 as a possible D gene (6 bases). There are 16 residues in the CDR3. Trimming stripped 3 bases from V and 5 bases from J, with 16 bases between. The V gene's germline CDR1 is MDHEN and CDR2 SYDVKM. CDR3 in amino acids: CASSLFRGGGNEKLFF. The CDR3 coding sequence is TGTGCCAGCAGTTTGTTTAGGGGGGGGGGGAATGAAAAACTGTTTTTT.

This sequence joins TRBV6-2 or TRBV6-3 and TRBJ2-3; D remains unclear. The germline CDR1 and CDR2 sequences are MNHEY and SVGEGT. Trimming took 2 bases from V and 5 from J, leaving 8 bases between them. The CDR3 totals 13 residues. As DNA, the CDR3 is TGTGCCAGCAGTTACATGCGTGGAGATACGCAGTATTTT. Protein sequence: CASSYMRGDTQYF.

The chain is built from TRBV27 and TRBJ1-2; a weak D match, TRBD1 (5 bases). Germline V gives CDR1 MNHEY, CDR2 SMNVEV (reference sequence). V shed 7 bases and J shed 2 bases, with 14 bases lying between them. The CDR3 extends over 14 amino acids. This CDR3 reads CASTSKQGNYGYTF. The CDR3 nucleotides read TGTGCCAGCACATCGAAGCAGGGAAACTATGGCTACACCTTC.

Comment on this clonotype: This may stem from a read error, because a much larger clone lies one nucleotide away. The CDR3 does not end in the conserved phenylalanine or tryptophan, so this is likely a read error. This sequence joins TRBV7-2 and TRBJ1-2, with no clear D. The V gene lost 7 bases and the J gene lost 0 bases, with 12 bases spanning the gap. The CDR3 has 14 amino acids. The germline CDR1 and CDR2 sequences are SGHTA and FQGNSA. The chain's CDR3 is CASNRLVSNYGYTL. DNA for the CDR3: TGTGCCAGCAATCGCTTGGTATCTAACTATGGCTACACCTTA.

This clonotype occurred many times. The chain joins TRBV28 to TRBJ2-1; TRBD2 matches at 9 bases. Trimming removed 6 bases from V and 7 bases from J; junction bases left unmatched: 10. The length of the CDR3 is 15 residues. Germline V gene lookup returns CDR1 MDHEN and CDR2 SYDVKM. CDR3 amino acids: CASSTTGLAHNEQFF. CDR3 bases: TGTGCCAGCAGCACCACGGGACTAGCACATAATGAGCAGTTCTTC.

Note on this clonotype: This could be a read error, since a much larger clone is one nucleotide away. The chain couples TRBV5-1 to TRBJ1-5; D is perhaps TRBD1 (5 bases). CDR3 length: 16 residues. Germline lookup yields CDR1 SGHRS and CDR2 YFSETQ. V shed 2 bases and J shed 0 bases, with 12 bases lying between them. CDR3 residues: CASSLGAGHSNQPQHF. CDR3 in DNA: TGCGCCAGCAGCTTAGGGGCAGGGCATAGCAATCAGCCCCAGCATTTT. The full variable domain, completed using reference TRBV5-1 and TRBJ1-5, is KAGVTQTPRYLIKTRGQQVTLSCSPISGHRSVSWYQQTPGQGLQFLFEYFSETQRNKGNFPGRFSGRQFSNSRSEMNVSTLELGDSALYLCASSLGAGHSNQPQHFGDGTRLSIL.

This clonotype turned up a few times. In DNA, the CDR3 is TGTGCCAGCAGCTTTGACAGGGCCTCCTACGAGCAGTACTTC. This translates into CASSFDRASYEQYF. The V call is TRBV11-1, the J call TRBJ2-7, with 7 bases identical to TRBD1. This CDR3 region has 14 residues. Germline V gene sequence: CDR1 SGHAT, CDR2 FQDESV (reference sequence). The V gene end was trimmed by 3 bases and the J gene end by 0 bases; junction bases not matched to a gene: 2.

This clonotype was counted a few times. The chain recombines TRBV10-3 with TRBJ2-3; tentatively, D is TRBD2 (6 bases). V was shortened by 2 bases and J by 0 bases, with 21 bases between the two germline ends. From germline, CDR1 is ENHRY and CDR2 SYGVKD. The CDR3 has 19 residues. The CDR3 DNA sequence: TGTGCCATCAGTGAGAGGGACTTCGCTGCTCCCCCTAGCACAGATACGCAGTATTTT. Its protein is CAISERDFAAPPSTDTQYF.

The chain recombines TRBV7-8 with TRBJ1-2; D unclear. Germline V lookup: CDR1 SGHVS, CDR2 FQNEAQ. V lost 1 base and J lost 7, with 7 bases in between. The CDR3 totals 12 residues. In DNA form, the CDR3 reads TGTGCCAGCAGCTTAGGGGCTTTTGGCTACACCTTC. Protein sequence: CASSLGAFGYTF. The variable domain in full, with the rest retrieved from reference TRBV7-8 and TRBJ1-2, is GAGVSQSPRYKVAKRGQDVALRCDPISGHVSLFWYQQALGQGPEFLTYFQNEAQLDKSGLPSDRFFAERPEGSVSTLKIQRTQQEDSAVYLCASSLGAFGYTFGSGTRLTVV.

The chain has TRBV7-9 and TRBJ1-2, with D perhaps matching TRBD1 (5 bases). Germline CDR1 SEHNR, CDR2 FQNEAQ (reference sequence). Trimming pared 1 base from V and 5 bases from J, leaving 14 bases between. The CDR3 consists of 15 residues. CDR3 in amino acids: CASSLVPDRWYGYTF. In nucleotides, the CDR3 is TGTGCCAGCAGCTTAGTCCCCGACAGATGGTATGGCTACACCTTC.

Ten or more counts support this clonotype. V and J are TRBV9 and TRBJ2-7; TRBD1 might be the D (6 bases). This CDR3 contains 14 residues. Trimming stripped 4 bases from V and 6 bases from J, with 17 bases between. The V gene's germline CDR1 is SGDLS and CDR2 YYNGEE. The CDR3 protein is CASSPLPQGPEQYF. The CDR3 DNA reads as TGTGCCAGCAGCCCCCTCCCACAGGGACCCGAGCAGTACTTC.

At least ten counts were recorded for this clonotype. This sequence joins TRBV10-3 and TRBJ2-2; TRBD2 matches 7 bases. V was pared by 5 bases and J by 4 bases, with 4 bases of the junction left unmatched. This CDR3 comprises 14 residues. CDR1 is ENHRY, CDR2 SYGVKD, per germline. The chain's CDR3 is CAISWGGITGELFF. DNA for the CDR3: TGTGCCATCAGTTGGGGGGGGATCACCGGGGAGCTGTTTTTT.

This clonotype was observed at least ten times. This rearrangement joins TRBV7-9 to TRBJ1-1; D not certain. The CDR3 covers 12 residues. Germline loops: CDR1 SEHNR, CDR2 FQNEAQ (reference sequence). V was pared by 0 bases and J by 10 bases, with 9 bases between. CDR3 coding DNA: TGTGCCAGCAGCTTAGCGGCGCGCGCAGCTTTCTTT. Amino acid sequence: CASSLAARAAFF. Drawing the rest from reference TRBV7-9 and TRBJ1-1, the complete variable domain is DTGVSQNPRHKITKRGQNVTFRCDPISEHNRLYWYRQTLGQGPEFLTYFQNEAQLEKSRLLSDRFSAERPKGSFSTLEIQRTEQGDSAMYLCASSLAARAAFFGQGTRLTVV.

At least ten counts were recorded for this clonotype. The V call is TRBV12-3 or TRBV12-4, the J call TRBJ1-2; 8 bases map to TRBD1. Losses at the gene ends were 2 bases for V and 6 bases for J; bases not matched to a gene: 5. The CDR3 is 14 amino acids. CDR3 amino acids: CASSLRTGRDGYTF. The CDR3 DNA sequence: TGTGCCAGCAGTTTAAGGACAGGGCGGGATGGCTACACCTTC.